This TCR beta chain emerged from a study of T-cell memory formation after mild COVID-19. The overall study: TCR clusters mostly belonged to single donors.

This clonotype was counted only a few times. Its antigen is still unknown. Constant-segment-primed 5'RACE gave TCR alpha and TCR beta cDNA libraries with sample barcodes and UMIs. TCRdb re-analysed the 5' RACE reads in MiXCR, keeping a single row per CDR3 protein. The sample has about 390,000 distinct CDR3 sequences, approximately 15% seen once. CDR3 size: 17 residues. The J segment lost 1 base and the V segment lost 5 bases, leaving 9 bases of the junction unmatched. Germline values: CDR1 SGHTA, CDR2 FQGNSA. Points from the study as a whole: The main location of contracting CD4+ clones was CM and EM, and that of contracting CD8+ clones was EMRA.

V and J are TRBV7-2 and TRBJ2-5, with 11 bases aligning to TRBD2. This TCR came from a man aged 18 to 30 who had mild COVID-19 (a few samples of this study predate the infection). Cell type and time point are not known. The sequenced sample consisted of PBMCs or a T cell subset sorted from them (not recorded which). CDR3 amino acids: CASSPRPGTSGQETQYF. DNA for the CDR3: TGTGCCAGCAGCCCGCGACCCGGGACTAGCGGCCAAGAGACCCAGTACTTC.